These 26 T cell receptor beta chains originate from one sample sequenced in a study of CD8+CD57+ T cells in acquired aplastic anemia. The template used for profiling TCR beta VDJ and CDR3 was genomic DNA. TCRdb used MiXCR to reprocess the reads, holding one entry per CDR3 protein. Found here are roughly 180,000 distinct CDR3 sequences, about 50% of them singletons; the top ten hold 10% to 15%. Only patients with CD8+CD57+ cell expansion on flow cytometry were chosen for sequencing. The sample taken for sequencing was sorted CD4+, CD8+, or CD8+CD57+ T cells (not recorded which) from PBMCs. These receptors came from a human donor with aplastic anemia.

CDR3: CASSTTPQGASDGYTF. In DNA form, the CDR3 reads TGTGCCAGCTCAACCACTCCTCAGGGGGCGTCGGATGGCTACACCTTC. V usage is TRBV24-1 and J usage is TRBJ1-2; TRBD1 matches at 8 bases. Per germline, CDR1 KGHDR and CDR2 SFDVKD. The CDR3 covers 16 residues. The junction had 19 bases not matched to a gene; V was cut back by 11 bases and J by 6 bases.

This clonotype was seen many times. In DNA form, the CDR3 reads TGTGCCAGTAGTACCGGCGGGGAGCTGTTTTTT. It is translated as CASSTGGELFF. V is TRBV19 and J is TRBJ2-2; D gene unclear. The CDR3 runs 11 residues. Germline loops: CDR1 LNHDA, CDR2 SQIVND (reference sequence). V lost 4 bases, J lost 7 bases, and 4 bases lay in between.

This chain links TRBV29-1 with TRBJ2-5; no reliable D call. The ends were cut back, 4 bases at V and 7 bases at J, with 16 bases in the middle. The CDR3 covers 13 residues. Germline CDR1 is SQVTM and CDR2 is ANQGSEA. CDR3 nucleotide sequence: TGCAGCGTTGCCCTTAGGGATGGGGTGACCCAGTACTTC. This encodes CSVALRDGVTQYF.

This chain links TRBV2 with TRBJ2-3; 10 nucleotides match TRBD1. Germline V gene data show CDR1 as SNHLY and CDR2 as FYNNEI. J was trimmed by 4 bases and V by 4 bases; bases with no gene match: 5. This CDR3 comprises 15 residues. CDR3 residues: CASSAGQGVADTQYF. In nucleotides, the CDR3 is TGTGCCAGCAGTGCAGGACAGGGGGTCGCAGATACGCAGTATTTT.

In regard to this clonotype: One junction end does not reproduce the germline sequence, and a read error may be involved. The CDR3 sequence is CASSQEGRGGYEQYF. CDR3 DNA sequence: TGCGCCAGCAGCCAAGAGGGGCGGGGGGGCTACGAGCAGTACTTC. The rearrangement joins TRBV2 to TRBJ2-7; TRBD2 matches at 9 bases. Germline assignment: CDR1 SNHLY and CDR2 FYNNEI. CDR3 length: 15 amino acids.

Concerning this clonotype itself: Compared with germline, one end of the junction differs, possibly owing to a read error. The chain uses TRBV7-8 and TRBJ1-5; D is ambiguous. The V gene's germline CDR1 is SGHVS and CDR2 FQNEAQ. CDR3 size: 14 residues. CDR3 in amino acids: CASNLVGLGQPQHF. The CDR3 DNA sequence: TGTGCCAGCAACTTAGTAGGCCTGGGTCAGCCCCAGCATTTT.

This clonotype was detected many times. The V gene is TRBV2, the J gene TRBJ1-5, with 9 bases matching TRBD1. The V and J ends lost 8 bases and 3 bases, in that order; junction bases with no gene match: 5. This CDR3 region has 14 residues. Germline lookup yields CDR1 SNHLY and CDR2 FYNNEI. The CDR3 DNA reads TGTGCCAGCCAGGACAGGGGACCCAATCAGCCCCAGCATTTT. It codes for CASQDRGPNQPQHF.

The rearrangement uses TRBV2 and TRBJ2-5; possible D gene TRBD1, 5 bases. V gave up 8 bases and J gave up 5 bases, with 12 bases separating them. CDR1 is SNHLY and CDR2 is FYNNEI in the germline V gene. The CDR3 is 12 residues long. The CDR3 loop is CASEKGSETQYF. The CDR3 DNA reads TGTGCCAGCGAGAAGGGGTCGGAGACCCAGTACTTC.

The rearrangement uses TRBV10-3 and TRBJ1-1; D not resolved. Germline CDR1 reads ENHRY; CDR2 reads SYGVKD. V was trimmed by 5 bases and J by 2 bases, leaving 9 bases between them. This CDR3 region has 13 residues. CDR3 DNA sequence: TGTGCCATCAGTCCAGGACCAAACACTGAAGCTTTCTTT. This encodes CAISPGPNTEAFF.

This clonotype turned up a few times. The chain links TRBV3-1 to TRBJ2-3; 7 bases line up with TRBD2. V lost 4 bases and J lost 5; bases outside the gene matches: 6. CDR3 length: 14 amino acids. Germline V gives CDR1 LGHDT, CDR2 YNNKEL (reference sequence). The CDR3 bases are TGTGCCAGCAGCCTCACTAGCGATCTAGATACGCAGTATTTT. Its protein is CASSLTSDLDTQYF.

This clonotype was counted ten times or more. V gene TRBV7-3 combines with J gene TRBJ2-3, with D maybe TRBD2 (5 bases). V was shortened by 5 bases and J by 5 bases, with 14 bases between the two germline ends. CDR3 length: 14 residues. Per the germline V gene, CDR1 is SGHTA and CDR2 is FQGTGA. DNA for the CDR3: TGTGCCAGCAGCCGGACTTCCCGGGGAGATACGCAGTATTTT. It yields the protein CASSRTSRGDTQYF. Full variable domain (missing parts from reference TRBV7-3 and TRBJ2-3): GAGVSQTPSNKVTEKGKYVELRCDPISGHTALYWYRQSLGQGPEFLIYFQGTGAADDSGLPNDRFFAVRPEGSVSTLKIQRTERGDSAVYLCASSRTSRGDTQYFGPGTRLTVL.

The chain carries TRBV19 and TRBJ1-6; no reliable D call. Germline CDR1 reads LNHDA; CDR2 reads SQIVND (reference sequence). The CDR3 runs 13 residues. The ends were cut back, 3 bases at V and 10 bases at J, with 10 bases in the middle. CDR3 nucleotide sequence: TGTGCCAGTAGTATGGGCTGCCCATCACCCCTCCACTTT. This sequence encodes CASSMGCPSPLHF.

This clonotype came up many times. This chain joins TRBV2 and TRBJ2-5; 15 nucleotides match TRBD2. Germline V CDR1 and CDR2: SNHLY, FYNNEI. This CDR3 comprises 15 residues. The V and J ends lost 6 bases and 3 bases, in that order; junction bases with no gene match: 2. The CDR3 DNA sequence: TGTGCCAGCAGGGGACTAGCGGGGGGAAAAGAGACCCAGTACTTC. It specifies CASRGLAGGKETQYF. Combining the CDR3 with reference TRBV2 and TRBJ2-5 gives the whole variable domain EPEVTQTPSHQVTQMGQEVILRCVPISNHLYFYWYRQILGQKVEFLVSFYNNEISEKSEIFDDQFSVERPDGSNFTLKIRSTKLEDSAMYFCASRGLAGGKETQYFGPGTRLLVL.

This clonotype was counted once. The chain combines TRBV10-3 with TRBJ2-5; 9 bases match TRBD2. The germline V gene encodes CDR1 ENHRY and CDR2 SYGVKD. Trimming removed 9 bases from V and 5 bases from J; junction bases left unmatched: 7. The CDR3 loop spans 13 amino acids. CDR3 amino acids: CAIQAGGEETQYF. In DNA, the CDR3 is TGTGCCATTCAAGCGGGAGGTGAGGAGACCCAGTACTTC.

This clonotype has just a few counts. This chain uses TRBV2 with TRBJ1-5, with 8 bases matching TRBD1. The length of the CDR3 is 14 residues. In germline, CDR1 is SNHLY, CDR2 FYNNEI. The ends lost 3 bases at V and 7 bases at J; junction bases unmatched: 5. The CDR3 sequence: CASSDGQGGQPQHF. The CDR3 DNA follows: TGTGCCAGCAGTGATGGACAGGGAGGCCAGCCCCAGCATTTT.

This clonotype was recorded a few times. The V gene is TRBV7-9, the J gene TRBJ2-3; 7 bases line up with TRBD1. V dropped 5 bases and J dropped 9; count of bases not matched to a gene: 5. The CDR3 runs 12 residues. The germline V gene encodes CDR1 SEHNR and CDR2 FQNEAQ (reference sequence). In nucleotides, the CDR3 is TGTGCCAGCAGCAAGACAGGGTGGACGCAGTATTTT. Translation: CASSKTGWTQYF.

This chain uses TRBV24-1 with TRBJ2-5; D may correspond to TRBD1 or TRBD2 (5 bases each). The germline gives CDR1 KGHDR, CDR2 SFDVKD. The CDR3 covers 16 residues. The V gene lost 4 bases and the J gene lost 1 base, with 15 bases spanning the gap. CDR3: CATSEFRGWTQETQYF. CDR3 sequence (DNA): TGTGCCACCAGTGAGTTCCGGGGCTGGACCCAAGAGACCCAGTACTTC.

This clonotype was observed many times. A read error may produce the germline difference seen at one junction end. This chain joins TRBV19 and TRBJ2-3; possibly TRBD1 for D (5 bases). This CDR3 is 15 amino acids long. The germline V gene has CDR1 LNHDA and CDR2 SQIVND (reference sequence). CDR3 region: CASSIEGISTGTQYF. In DNA form, the CDR3 reads TGTGCCAGTAGTATAGAGGGCATAAGCACAGGTACGCAGTATTTT. Full variable domain (outside the CDR3, taken from reference TRBV19 and TRBJ2-3): DGGITQSPKYLFRKEGQNVTLSCEQNLNHDAMYWYRQDPGQGLRLIYYSQIVNDFQKGDIAEGYSVSREKKESFPLTVTSAQKNPTAFYLCASSIEGISTGTQYFGPGTRLTVL.

The V and J genes are TRBV2 and TRBJ2-2; tentatively, D is TRBD1 (5 bases). Germline CDR1 and CDR2: SNHLY and FYNNEI. Trimming took 3 bases from V and 8 from J, leaving 13 bases between them. This CDR3 has 14 residues. CDR3 in amino acids: CASSEAWGSGELFF. CDR3 nucleotide sequence: TGTGCCAGCAGTGAGGCGTGGGGCTCTGGGGAGCTGTTTTTT.

The rearrangement links TRBV19 to TRBJ1-3; 10 bases fit TRBD1. The germline CDR1 and CDR2 sequences are LNHDA and SQIVND (reference sequence). Losses at the gene ends were 3 bases for V and 3 bases for J; bases not matched to a gene: 5. This CDR3 is 16 amino acids long. In nucleotides, the CDR3 is TGTGCCAGTAGTATCATCGGGACAGGGGTTGGAAACACCATATATTTT. Protein sequence: CASSIIGTGVGNTIYF.

The chain employs TRBV11-1 and TRBJ2-3, with TRBD2 matching over 7 bases. Trimming cost V 4 bases and J 3 bases; bases outside gene matches: 10. Germline CDR1 SGHAT, CDR2 FQDESV (reference sequence). The CDR3 spans 16 residues. CDR3 sequence (DNA): TGTGCCAGCAGCTACTTTACGGGGGGAGGTACAGATACGCAGTATTTT. Protein product: CASSYFTGGGTDTQYF. Supplemented by reference TRBV11-1 and TRBJ2-3, the full variable domain reads EAEVAQSPRYKITEKSQAVAFWCDPISGHATLYWYRQILGQGPELLVQFQDESVVDDSQLPKDRFSAERLKGVDSTLKIQPAELGDSAMYLCASSYFTGGGTDTQYFGPGTRLTVL.

The chain combines TRBV5-1 with TRBJ1-5, with 10 bases that match TRBD1. This CDR3 spans 18 amino acids. CDR1 SGHRS and CDR2 YFSETQ come from the germline V gene. Losses at the gene ends were 0 bases for V and 2 bases for J; bases not matched to a gene: 8. CDR3 loop: CASSLAPVGQGGNQPQHF. The CDR3 region has the DNA TGCGCCAGCAGCTTGGCTCCTGTAGGACAGGGGGGCAATCAGCCCCAGCATTTT.

The chain combines TRBV2 with TRBJ1-1, with 8 bases aligning to TRBD1. The CDR3 sequence is 14 residues long. J gave up 1 base and V 7 bases, and 5 bases lay outside the gene matches. The V gene's germline CDR1 is SNHLY and CDR2 FYNNEI. The CDR3 nucleotides are TGTGCCAGCACCCAGACAGGGGCGAACACTGAAGCTTTCTTT. The encoded protein is CASTQTGANTEAFF.

J is TRBJ1-3 and V is TRBV15; tentative D call: TRBD1 (5 bases). Between the trimmed V and J ends, which lost 3 bases and 3 bases, there was a span of 12 bases. This CDR3 spans 15 amino acids. The germline V gene has CDR1 LNHNV and CDR2 YYDKDF (reference sequence). The DNA of the CDR3 is TGTGCCACCAGCAGGCAAGGGGTCGGTGGAAACACCATATATTTT. It yields the protein CATSRQGVGGNTIYF.

The chain links TRBV20-1 to TRBJ2-1, with a possible D match to TRBD1 (6 bases). The V end lost 0 bases, the J end lost 13 bases, and 13 bases lay between the germline ends. The germline V gene has CDR1 DFQATT and CDR2 SNEGSKA (reference sequence). The CDR3 contains 12 residues. The CDR3 loop reads CSARDKGGRQFF. Written as DNA, the CDR3 is TGCAGTGCTAGAGATAAAGGGGGAAGACAGTTCTTC.

The chain uses TRBV24-1 and TRBJ2-7, with 7 bases fitting TRBD2. The ends lost 5 bases at V and 6 bases at J; junction bases unmatched: 3. Germline CDR1 is KGHDR and CDR2 is SFDVKD. The CDR3 loop spans 12 amino acids. The CDR3 nucleotides are TGTGCCACCAGTGGCGGGGGAGGCGAGCAGTACTTC. Its protein product is CATSGGGGEQYF.